This TCR beta chain was sequenced during a study of shared clonotypes between healthy human individuals (dated by TCRdb to about 2020). For the study in its entirety: A couple of women and three men aged 18 to 49 years were included in the cohort. Libraries were prepared and TCR repertoires were sequenced by different laboratories using diverse techniques, in order to increase sequencing depth and limit assay-specific biases. The study deeply sequenced blood TCR repertoires of several healthy adults to estimate repertoire size and the extent of clonotype sharing between individuals. Each donor's leukapheresis produced roughly between about 0.9 and 9.5 billion PBMCs.

What the work shows at the level of the full study, not this receptor alone: Sampling was restricted to blood, and TCR repertoires in tissue are likely to differ from TCR repertoires in blood. Based on pairwise subsampling, the degree of clonotype sharing among donors was expected to be affected by sequencing depth. The genetic and exposure-history diversity represented was limited by the small number of donors.

Worth noting for this clone: No antigen is known for it. Qualities for individual bases were not recorded, and no much larger clone is one base off.

V was cut back by 3 bases and J by 0 bases, leaving a gap of 12 bases between them. CDR1 and CDR2, per the germline V gene, are SGDLS and YYNGEE. Including cysteine and phenylalanine, the CDR3 has 16 amino acids. The read is trimmed to its CDR3 DNA, 48 bases read in frame from base 1. Using the deep immunoSEQ assay, multiplex PCR amplified TCR CDR3 regions from genomic DNA. Extracted genomic DNA from each cell subset was distributed evenly across all wells of several immunoSEQ 96-well plates, and each plate was treated as a replicate. For unsorted PBMC, each replicate PCR was loaded with approximately 300 ng genomic DNA, equivalent to about 30,000 T cell genomes. Ten immunoSEQ deep assay plates were used to sequence the unsorted PBMC genomic DNA. Purified libraries were measured with a Qubit 3.0 fluorometer, size-checked on a Bioanalyzer 2100, and measured again with the KAPA Library Quantification kit. Each immunoSEQ 96-well plate was sequenced on its own single-read 150-cycle Illumina NextSeq 550 flow cell. On the authors' methods: Because the immunoSEQ output held only junctional sequences and lacked quality scores, the filtering could not match the filtering applied to full-length reads. Sequences were annotated with PyIR, a Python wrapper for IgBLAST v1.9, and V/J genes and CDR3 were assigned using IMGT germline references. Reads were removed for weak V/J assignments (E-value above 1e-6), missing CDR3, stop codons, out-of-frame junctions, or ambiguous translated residues. V3J clonotypes were defined as sequences sharing the same inferred V gene, J gene, and CDR3 amino acid sequence. To compute the percentage overlap between repertoires, the number of shared unique clonotypes was divided by the size of the smaller repertoire. Repertoire richness was assessed with RTK rarefaction, the Chao1 estimator, and Recon v2.1 estimates of unobserved clonotypes. TCRdb took this table from immuneACCESS and kept in-frame rearrangements with V and J called. Such tables lack part of the clones; where checked against another copy, unresolved V genes explain under half of the gap, and the rest is unexplained. That table furnishes V, J and clone size, whereas the DNA furnished D and trimming. In this sample the table shows under 600,000 clones, 60% to 80% of which occur a single time. The ten biggest clones cover approximately 12% of the sample.

The donors were healthy, HIV-negative adults with no recently reported acute infections or vaccinations. All donors were Caucasian adults living in Nashville, Tennessee, USA. For unsorted samples, about 85 million PBMCs were counted and genomic DNA was extracted with the QIAamp DNA Blood Mini kit. Blood was obtained by leukapheresis, after which PBMCs were separated by Ficoll-Histopaque density gradient centrifugation and cryopreserved in liquid nitrogen vapor phase. The sequence links TRBV9 to TRBJ2-2, with the D gene not confidently named. What was sequenced was PBMCs. The source of this sequence is a woman aged 35 to 49 in good health. Some clones in this sample may be carry-over from other donors' samples. Read as DNA, the sequence is TGTGCCAGCAGCGAGTTAGGCTCCTCGAACACCGGGGAGCTGTTTTTT. Its protein reads: CASSELGSSNTGELFF. The full variable domain, completed from the reference TRBV9 and TRBJ2-2 proteins outside the CDR3, reads DSGVTQTPKHLITATGQRVTLRCSPRSGDLSVYWYQQSLDQGLQFLIQYYNGEERAKGNILERFSAQQFPDLHSELNLSSLELGDSALYFCASSELGSSNTGELFFGEGSRLTVL.